These 29 T cell receptor beta chains came from one sample sequenced in a study of OX40 agonist ivuxolimab in advanced cancers. Some clones are missing from TCRdb's copy, which holds only in-frame ones; the method was immunoSEQ multiplex PCR. Of 53,000 or so clones listed, over 90% are singletons. The sample was CD4+ or CD8+ T cells sorted from blood, taken in a trial of the OX40 agonist ivuxolimab. These receptors all come from an adult with an advanced solid tumor such as melanoma, head and neck, liver or kidney cancer.

This clone was observed a handful of times. At the DNA level, this CDR3 is encoded by other sequences in the same sample as well. This sequence joins TRBV5-1 and TRBJ1-1; D is uncertain. Trimming removed 0 bases at V and 2 bases at J, with 5 bases between. The CDR3 runs 13 residues. Germline-derived CDR1 and CDR2 are SGHRS and YFSETQ. The CDR3 nucleotides read TGCGCCAGCAGCTTGGCCGGTAACACTGAAGCTTTCTTT. Its translation: CASSLAGNTEAFF.

A few counts support this clone. The chain carries TRBV9 and TRBJ2-7; possible D gene TRBD2, 6 bases. V was cut by 0 bases and J by 7 bases, with 17 bases left in between. The CDR3 extends over 15 amino acids. Germline V gene sequence: CDR1 SGDLS, CDR2 YYNGEE. The CDR3 nucleotides read TGTGCCAGCAGCGTAGGAGGGAGTAGCGGTAGGGAGCAGTACTTC. Its translation: CASSVGGSSGREQYF.

V usage is TRBV5-6 and J usage is TRBJ2-7, with D uncertain. The CDR3 runs to 15 residues. The ends were cut back, 0 bases at V and 2 bases at J, with 12 bases in the middle. Germline CDR1 reads SGHDT; CDR2 reads YYEEEE. CDR3 loop: CASSLDRRAAYEQYF. CDR3 coding DNA: TGTGCCAGCAGCTTGGACCGGAGAGCAGCCTACGAGCAGTACTTC.

The chain couples TRBV4-3 to TRBJ2-1; 12 bases fit TRBD2. The ends lost 0 bases at V and 6 bases at J; junction bases unmatched: 9. This CDR3 contains 18 residues. Germline CDR1 LGHNA, CDR2 YSLEER. The CDR3 bases are TGCGCCAGCAGCCAAGACCTGAGACTAGCGGGAGTCGTCAATGAGCAGTTCTTC. It encodes CASSQDLRLAGVVNEQFF.

In this sample, this clone turned up a few times. The gene calls are TRBV2 and TRBJ1-5; D gene unclear. V dropped 3 bases and J dropped 3 bases, with 15 bases sitting between them. CDR1 and CDR2 from the germline V gene are SNHLY and FYNNEI. This CDR3 has 16 residues. CDR3 DNA: TGTGCCAGCAGTGACCCCAGAAGGGCTGCCAATCAGCCCCAGCATTTT. This sequence encodes CASSDPRRAANQPQHF.

The table lists this clone with a count of one. This chain joins TRBV28 and TRBJ1-1; a weak D match, TRBD1 (6 bases). The CDR3 consists of 15 residues. Trimming pared 1 base from V and 3 bases from J, leaving 12 bases between. The germline gives CDR1 MDHEN, CDR2 SYDVKM. The CDR3, as DNA: TGTGCCAGCAGTTTATATGGGGGCGCGGACACTGAAGCTTTCTTT. This encodes CASSLYGGADTEAFF.

The J gene is TRBJ1-2, the V gene TRBV19; D gene ambiguous. The CDR3 totals 14 residues. Trimming removed 3 bases at V and 1 base at J, with 9 bases between. Germline CDR1 is LNHDA and CDR2 is SQIVND (reference sequence). The CDR3 sequence is CASSMIRNNYGYTF. DNA for the CDR3: TGTGCCAGTAGTATGATCCGAAATAACTATGGCTACACCTTC. Complete variable domain (other parts from reference TRBV19 and TRBJ1-2): DGGITQSPKYLFRKEGQNVTLSCEQNLNHDAMYWYRQDPGQGLRLIYYSQIVNDFQKGDIAEGYSVSREKKESFPLTVTSAQKNPTAFYLCASSMIRNNYGYTFGSGTRLTVV.

The CDR3 bases are TGTGCCATCAGGAGTGGAGGGGTTACTGAAGCTTTCTTT. This gives the protein CAIRSGGVTEAFF. The chain joins TRBV10-3 to TRBJ1-1, with D perhaps TRBD1 (5 bases). Germline V gene data show CDR1 as ENHRY and CDR2 as SYGVKD. V lost 6 bases and J 5 bases, leaving 13 bases between the germline ends. The CDR3 totals 13 residues.

The chain has TRBV27 and TRBJ2-1, with a possible D match to TRBD2 (6 bases). The CDR3 sequence is 13 residues long. The germline gives CDR1 MNHEY, CDR2 SMNVEV (reference sequence). Trimming removed 7 bases at V and 9 bases at J, with 16 bases between. The CDR3 here is CASTWGGATEQFF. The CDR3 region has the DNA TGTGCCAGCACCTGGGGCGGGGCGACTGAGCAGTTCTTC.

V and J are TRBV4-3 and TRBJ2-7; 8 bases align to TRBD1. Germline V gives CDR1 LGHNA, CDR2 YSLEER. After removal of 2 bases from V and 3 bases from J, the junction contained 3 bases not matched to a gene. The CDR3 runs 14 residues. The CDR3 DNA sequence: TGCGCCAGCAGCCAAAACAGGGGGAACTACGAGCAGTACTTC. This sequence encodes CASSQNRGNYEQYF.

This clone was detected once. V and J are TRBV4-1 and TRBJ2-1; the D gene is possibly TRBD2 (5 bases). Germline values: CDR1 MGHRA, CDR2 YSYEKL. The ends were cut back, 0 bases at V and 6 bases at J, with 15 bases in the middle. This CDR3 contains 16 residues. This chain's CDR3 is CASSQELDSRGNEQFF. CDR3 coding DNA: TGCGCCAGCAGCCAAGAACTGGACTCGCGTGGCAATGAGCAGTTCTTC.

The chain is built from TRBV28 and TRBJ2-2, with D unclear. CDR3 size: 13 residues. V lost 5 bases and J 7 bases, leaving 11 bases between the germline ends. Per germline, CDR1 MDHEN and CDR2 SYDVKM. The CDR3: CASSPLYVGELFF. The CDR3 coding sequence is TGTGCCAGCAGTCCGCTTTATGTCGGGGAGCTGTTTTTT.

This chain uses TRBV9 with TRBJ1-1; a possible D gene is TRBD1 (6 bases). The V gene's germline CDR1 is SGDLS and CDR2 YYNGEE. The CDR3 consists of 14 residues. V lost 4 bases and J 5 bases, leaving 15 bases between the germline ends. CDR3 in amino acids: CASSLEGVETEAFF. The CDR3 DNA reads TGTGCCAGCAGCTTAGAGGGGGTCGAAACTGAAGCTTTCTTT.

The chain uses TRBV19 and TRBJ2-7; D gene unclear. The germline V gene encodes CDR1 LNHDA and CDR2 SQIVND (reference sequence). The CDR3 sequence is 13 residues long. V was clipped by 3 bases and J by 4 bases, with 10 bases between them. CDR3 coding DNA: TGTGCCAGTAGTATTGGGATTGAATACGAGCAGTACTTC. This sequence encodes CASSIGIEYEQYF.

V and J are TRBV4-3 and TRBJ2-1; TRBD2 might be the D (5 bases). The CDR3 spans 19 residues. V lost 0 bases and J lost 1, with 19 bases in between. Germline lookup yields CDR1 LGHNA and CDR2 YSLEER. CDR3 nucleotides: TGCGCCAGCAGCCAAGATTCCCCCGGACTCCTCTTATCCTACAATGAGCAGTTCTTC. This encodes CASSQDSPGLLLSYNEQFF.

CDR3 nucleotides: TGTGCCAGCAGTCCAGGGCTAGCGAAATACAATGAGCAGTTCTTC. Its translation is CASSPGLAKYNEQFF. The chain links TRBV27 to TRBJ2-1; TRBD2 is a possible D gene (6 bases). The V gene's germline CDR1 is MNHEY and CDR2 SMNVEV (reference sequence). Trimming took 5 bases from V and 4 from J, leaving 15 bases between them. CDR3 length: 15 residues.

The gene calls are TRBV9 and TRBJ2-5; 7 bases fit TRBD1. The CDR3 spans 13 residues. V lost 5 bases, J lost 5 bases, and 6 bases stayed unmatched. From germline, CDR1 is SGDLS and CDR2 YYNGEE. CDR3 sequence: CASREQGSETQYF. The DNA for the CDR3 is TGTGCCAGCAGGGAACAGGGGTCGGAGACCCAGTACTTC.

The rearrangement links TRBV28 to TRBJ1-1, with unresolved D. Trimming shortened V by 0 bases and J by 8 bases, and 16 bases separated the two germline ends. Germline loops: CDR1 MDHEN, CDR2 SYDVKM. CDR3 length equals 15 residues. The chain's CDR3 is CASSLWRLMTIEAFF. In nucleotides, the CDR3 is TGTGCCAGCAGTTTATGGAGACTGATGACAATAGAAGCTTTCTTT.

This sequence joins TRBV5-8 and TRBJ2-4; D remains ambiguous. The CDR3 loop spans 16 amino acids. Between the trimmed V and J ends, which lost 0 bases and 0 bases, there was a span of 10 bases. The V gene's germline CDR1 is SGHTS and CDR2 YDEGEE. The CDR3 loop is CASSLEAGLAKNIQYF. CDR3 coding DNA: TGTGCCAGCAGCTTGGAGGCTGGGCTAGCCAAAAACATTCAGTACTTC.

V is TRBV18 and J is TRBJ2-7; 9 bases are a match to TRBD1. This CDR3 has 14 residues. Losses at the gene ends were 3 bases for V and 2 bases for J; bases not matched to a gene: 2. CDR1 and CDR2 (germline): KGHSH, LQKENI. CDR3 residues: CASSPGQGTYEQYF. The DNA of the CDR3 is TGTGCCAGCTCACCGGGACAGGGAACCTACGAGCAGTACTTC.

The count of this clone is one. CDR3 coding DNA: TGTGCCAGCAGCGCCACCGGGACAGCCTACGAGCAGTACTTC. Amino acid sequence: CASSATGTAYEQYF. The rearrangement uses TRBV9 and TRBJ2-7; TRBD1 matches at 7 bases. With V trimmed by 3 bases and J by 2 bases, 5 bases remained unmatched. There are 14 residues in the CDR3. Germline CDR1 and CDR2: SGDLS and YYNGEE.

The chain employs TRBV27 and TRBJ2-1, with TRBD1 matching 9 bases. This CDR3 has 18 residues. Germline V gene lookup returns CDR1 MNHEY and CDR2 SMNVEV (reference sequence). J lost 5 bases, V lost 6 bases, and 17 bases had no gene match. The CDR3 sequence is CASSLLITGTGINNEQFF. CDR3 bases: TGTGCCAGCAGCCTGCTAATAACCGGGACAGGGATCAACAATGAGCAGTTCTTC.

This clone appeared once. This CDR3 is CASSLRQGGNQPQHF. Here the CDR3 DNA reads TGTGCCAGCAGTTTACGGCAGGGGGGAAATCAGCCCCAGCATTTT. This chain uses TRBV28 with TRBJ1-5; 7 nucleotides agree with TRBD1. The CDR3 is made up of 15 amino acids. Trimming cost V 2 bases and J 4 bases; bases outside gene matches: 5. Looked up from germline, CDR1 is MDHEN and CDR2 is SYDVKM.

J is TRBJ1-1 and V is TRBV18; 8 bases align to TRBD1. The germline V gene has CDR1 KGHSH and CDR2 LQKENI. The CDR3 is 20 amino acids. V dropped 4 bases and J dropped 0; count of bases not matched to a gene: 19. The CDR3 region has the DNA TGTGCCAGCTCACGAAATCGTAAACAATCAGGGGGCGGCATGAACACTGAAGCTTTCTTT. Protein product: CASSRNRKQSGGGMNTEAFF. Using reference TRBV18 and TRBJ1-1 for the parts outside the CDR3, the full variable domain is NAGVMQNPRHLVRRRGQEARLRCSPMKGHSHVYWYRQLPEEGLKFMVYLQKENIIDESGMPKERFSAEFPKEGPSILRIQQVVRGDSAAYFCASSRNRKQSGGGMNTEAFFGQGTRLTVV.

This clone has only one observation. This chain connects TRBV28 to TRBJ1-5; 9 bases line up with TRBD1. V lost 4 bases, J lost 1 base, and 20 bases stayed unmatched. The CDR3 runs 21 residues. CDR1 MDHEN and CDR2 SYDVKM come from the germline V gene. The CDR3 region is CASSSITGKTGGVGSNQPQHF. The CDR3 DNA sequence: TGTGCCAGCAGTTCGATCACCGGAAAGACAGGGGGGGTAGGCAGCAATCAGCCCCAGCATTTT.

This sequence joins TRBV4-2 and TRBJ2-1, with 9 positions matching TRBD1. Germline V gives CDR1 LGHNA, CDR2 YNFKEQ. Unmatched junction bases numbered 5, after V lost 3 bases and J lost 8 bases. This CDR3 region has 14 residues. The CDR3 region has the DNA TGTGCCAGCAGCCAGGGACAGGGTGTCGATGAGCAGTTCTTC. This translates into CASSQGQGVDEQFF.

The chain uses TRBV9 and TRBJ2-1, with 7 bases matching TRBD2. V shed 0 bases, J shed 9 bases, and the junction held 9 bases outside the gene matches. Looked up from germline, CDR1 is SGDLS and CDR2 is YYNGEE. The CDR3 is 15 amino acids. CDR3 DNA: TGTGCCAGCAGCGTAGGAGGGAGGGCCTCTAGTGAGCAGTTCTTC. Amino acids: CASSVGGRASSEQFF. Full variable domain (rest looked up from reference TRBV9 and TRBJ2-1): DSGVTQTPKHLITATGQRVTLRCSPRSGDLSVYWYQQSLDQGLQFLIQYYNGEERAKGNILERFSAQQFPDLHSELNLSSLELGDSALYFCASSVGGRASSEQFFGPGTRLTVL.

The V call is TRBV4-1, the J call TRBJ2-1, with D unresolved. V lost 1 base and J 3 bases, leaving 4 bases between the germline ends. Germline V gene data show CDR1 as MGHRA and CDR2 as YSYEKL. The CDR3 has 13 residues. Here the CDR3 DNA reads TGCGCCAGCAGCCAAGGGGTCTACAATGAGCAGTTCTTC. It encodes CASSQGVYNEQFF.

This chain connects TRBV28 to TRBJ1-5; D remains ambiguous. The V end was cut by 6 bases, the J end by 4 bases, with 19 bases between. The CDR3 spans 16 residues. Germline values: CDR1 MDHEN, CDR2 SYDVKM. CDR3 coding DNA: TGTGCCAGCAGCTTACTAGGGTTTATGGGGAATCAGCCCCAGCATTTT. Translation gives CASSLLGFMGNQPQHF.